This section outlines one TCR beta chain sequence together with its context. The antigen is unknown. The record originates from a study of monozygotic twins with inflammatory bowel disease. Overall study findings and caveats: Fewer clonotypes were shared with others by IBD patients than by healthy twins, especially with disease activity. Discordant twins showed the same repertoire similarity as concordant twins, possibly from limited power.

This CDR3 is 15 amino acids long. The germline CDR1 and CDR2 sequences are SGHNT and YYREEE (reference sequence). TCRdb reprocessed the 5' RACE reads; each CDR3 protein has one entry and no DNA is given. Its listing shows over 130,000 distinct CDR3 sequences. The source material was blood. The TCR was taken from a human donor with ulcerative colitis or Crohn's disease, or a healthy co-twin of an affected twin (not recorded which). This chain links TRBV5-4 with TRBJ1-1. The CDR3 loop is CASSLGRVRNAEAFF. The full variable domain, rest sourced from reference TRBV5-4 and TRBJ1-1, is ETGVTQSPTHLIKTRGQQVTLRCSSQSGHNTVSWYQQALGQGPQFIFQYYREEENGRGNFPPRFSGLQFPNYSSELNVNALELDDSALYLCASSLGRVRNAEAFFGQGTRLTVV.